The 27 T cell receptor beta chains below come from one sample, sequenced in a study of CD8+CD57+ T cells in acquired aplastic anemia. Both TCR beta VDJ combination and CDR3 sequence profiling were carried out. Genomic DNA was the template for this profiling. TCRdb passed the reads through MiXCR, listing each CDR3 protein once. Here the sample spans about 75,000 distinct CDR3 sequences, about 70% being singletons. The authors sequenced patients whose flow cytometry had shown CD8+CD57+ cell expansion. Sequencing was performed on sorted CD4+, CD8+, or CD8+CD57+ T cells (not recorded which) from PBMCs. These receptors were taken from a human donor with aplastic anemia.

The CDR3 sequence is CASRLLGQSSSYNSPLHF. CDR3 DNA: TGTGCCAGTAGGCTCCTCGGACAGTCAAGCTCCTATAATTCACCCCTCCACTTT. J is TRBJ1-6 and V is TRBV19, with D maybe TRBD1 (6 bases). Trimming pared 6 bases from V and 0 bases from J, leaving 18 bases between. This CDR3 comprises 18 residues. The germline V gene has CDR1 LNHDA and CDR2 SQIVND (reference sequence).

This chain connects TRBV5-4 to TRBJ2-5; 9 nucleotides align to TRBD2. J lost 1 base, V lost 5 bases, and 3 bases had no gene match. The CDR3 runs 14 residues. Germline CDR1 is SGHNT and CDR2 is YYREEE (reference sequence). This CDR3 is CASRLAGFQETQYF. Written as DNA, the CDR3 is TGTGCCAGCAGACTAGCGGGTTTCCAAGAGACCCAGTACTTC.

This clonotype appeared a few times. The J gene is TRBJ2-7, the V gene TRBV29-1, with D possibly matching TRBD1 (5 bases). V lost 4 bases and J lost 6, with 13 bases in between. The CDR3 has 12 amino acids. CDR1 and CDR2 (germline): SQVTM, ANQGSEA. The CDR3, as DNA: TGCAGCGTTGCGCAGGGTCGGGCCGAGCAGTACTTC. It translates to CSVAQGRAEQYF.

This clonotype was seen many times. V is TRBV2 and J is TRBJ2-6, with a weak D call TRBD2 (5 bases). The CDR3 covers 14 residues. V was clipped by 8 bases and J by 2 bases, with 10 bases between them. Per the germline V gene, CDR1 is SNHLY and CDR2 is FYNNEI. CDR3 residues: CASLARTGANVLTF. CDR3 sequence (DNA): TGTGCCAGCCTAGCCAGGACTGGGGCCAACGTCCTGACTTTC.

CDR3 in DNA: TGCAGTGCTAGACGGGCTGCAACTAATGAAAAACTGTTTTTT. Encoded protein: CSARRAATNEKLFF. The gene calls are TRBV20-1 and TRBJ1-4; D not certain. CDR1 is DFQATT and CDR2 is SNEGSKA in the germline V gene (reference sequence). V was shortened by 2 bases and J by 0 bases, with 7 bases between the two germline ends. This CDR3 is 14 amino acids long.

This sequence joins TRBV9 and TRBJ2-7; D call uncertain. The CDR3 runs to 12 residues. Per the germline V gene, CDR1 is SGDLS and CDR2 is YYNGEE. The germline V and J ends were trimmed by 4 bases and 4 bases, with 9 bases remaining between them. The CDR3 reads CASSMDGYEQYF. CDR3 sequence (DNA): TGTGCCAGCAGCATGGACGGATACGAGCAGTACTTC.

J is TRBJ2-7 and V is TRBV2; 13 nucleotides agree with TRBD2. The germline gives CDR1 SNHLY, CDR2 FYNNEI. After removal of 8 bases from V and 7 bases from J, the junction contained 11 bases not matched to a gene. The CDR3 contains 15 residues. The CDR3 loop reads CASRWTSGRPREQYF. CDR3 nucleotide sequence: TGTGCCAGCCGGTGGACTAGCGGGAGACCTCGGGAGCAGTACTTC.

This clonotype was picked up many times. This chain links TRBV4-1 with TRBJ1-6; no clear D. V was pared by 0 bases and J by 7 bases, with 13 bases between. Germline lookup yields CDR1 MGHRA and CDR2 YSYEKL. This CDR3 contains 16 residues. This CDR3 is CASSQDGSDLNSPLHF. Written as DNA, the CDR3 is TGCGCCAGCAGCCAAGATGGCAGCGACTTAAATTCACCCCTCCACTTT.

This rearrangement joins TRBV25-1 to TRBJ1-2; the D is unclear. V gave up 4 bases and J gave up 2 bases, with 11 bases separating them. This CDR3 contains 14 residues. Germline lookup yields CDR1 MGHDK and CDR2 SYGVNS. CDR3 coding DNA: TGTGCCAGCAGTGCGCTTATTACAAACTATGGCTACACCTTC. Its translation is CASSALITNYGYTF.

V gene TRBV7-2 combines with J gene TRBJ1-1; D may be TRBD1 (5 bases). The CDR3 runs 14 residues. The germline V gene encodes CDR1 SGHTA and CDR2 FQGNSA. The germline V and J ends were trimmed by 2 bases and 10 bases, with 17 bases remaining between them. In nucleotides, the CDR3 is TGTGCCAGCAGCTTACGGGGGAGGACGGTTACAGCTTTCTTT. It codes for CASSLRGRTVTAFF.

The chain joins TRBV24-1 to TRBJ2-5, with TRBD2 matching over 13 bases. V lost 7 bases, J lost 4 bases, and 5 bases stayed unmatched. The germline V gene encodes CDR1 KGHDR and CDR2 SFDVKD. The CDR3 runs to 15 residues. The CDR3 DNA reads as TGTGCCACCAGCACTAGCGGGAGGGCCGGAGAGACCCAGTACTTC. Residues: CATSTSGRAGETQYF.

The rearrangement joins TRBV7-9 to TRBJ2-7; 12 nucleotides agree with TRBD2. V was clipped by 5 bases and J by 4 bases; unmatched bases: 3. This CDR3 has 14 residues. The germline V gene encodes CDR1 SEHNR and CDR2 FQNEAQ (reference sequence). In DNA form, the CDR3 reads TGTGCCAGCAGCCCTGGACTAGCGGGATACGAGCAGTACTTC. The encoded protein is CASSPGLAGYEQYF.

At least ten counts were recorded for this clonotype. The chain joins TRBV7-6 to TRBJ1-5, with D maybe TRBD1 (5 bases). There are 16 residues in the CDR3. V was trimmed by 1 base and J by 7 bases, leaving 17 bases between them. Germline lookup yields CDR1 SGHVS and CDR2 FNYEAQ. CDR3 DNA: TGTGCCAGCAGCTTAGGTTTGAGCGGGGGAGGACAGCCCCAGCATTTT. Translated, it gives CASSLGLSGGGQPQHF.

On this clonotype: Mismatch with germline at one junction end may stem from a read error. The DNA for the CDR3 is TGTGCCAGCAGTCGTACACTGGGGACCCAGTACTTC. This gives the protein CASSRTLGTQYF. This chain uses TRBV10-1 with TRBJ2-5; D is ambiguous. The germline gives CDR1 WNHNN, CDR2 SYGVQD (reference sequence). This CDR3 is 12 amino acids long.

This clonotype was detected a few times. The chain recombines TRBV20-1 with TRBJ2-5; either TRBD1 or TRBD2 may fit D (5 bases each). Germline V CDR1 and CDR2: DFQATT, SNEGSKA (reference sequence). The ends were cut back, 1 base at V and 5 bases at J, with 17 bases in the middle. The CDR3 sequence is 15 residues long. For the CDR3, the DNA is TGCAGTGCTAGAGGGGGGTACGACGGGATGGAGACCCAGTACTTC. Translating it yields CSARGGYDGMETQYF.

This clonotype was recorded once. The genes are TRBV24-1 and TRBJ1-1; D unclear. Trimming took 8 bases from V and 1 from J, leaving 10 bases between them. Germline-derived CDR1 and CDR2 are KGHDR and SFDVKD. The CDR3 is made up of 13 amino acids. Written as DNA, the CDR3 is TGTGCCACCAAGGCAGGTAAGAACACTGAAGCTTTCTTT. Residues: CATKAGKNTEAFF.

The V gene is TRBV12-3 or TRBV12-4, the J gene TRBJ2-3; D perhaps matches TRBD2 (5 bases). V was pared by 7 bases and J by 10 bases, with 18 bases between. The CDR3 has 13 amino acids. The CDR3 bases are TGTGCCAGCACCACCGGACTCTTCTCTCCGCAGTATTTT. Translation: CASTTGLFSPQYF.

This clonotype was counted between two and nine times. The V and J genes are TRBV2 and TRBJ2-3, with D perhaps assigned TRBD1 or TRBD2 (5 bases each). CDR1 SNHLY and CDR2 FYNNEI come from the germline V gene. The CDR3 loop spans 12 amino acids. Trimming took 2 bases from V and 10 from J, leaving 10 bases between them. The DNA of the CDR3 is TGTGCCAGCAGTGAACGGGACCCGGCGCAGTATTTT. Its translation: CASSERDPAQYF.

The rearrangement uses TRBV6-2 or TRBV6-3 and TRBJ2-5, with 9 bases lining up with TRBD1. The CDR3 runs to 14 residues. The junction had 7 bases not matched to a gene; V was cut back by 6 bases and J by 5 bases. The V gene's germline CDR1 is MNHEY and CDR2 SVGEGT. The CDR3 DNA follows: TGTGCCAGCAGCGCCGGGACAGGGAGGGAGACCCAGTACTTC. This translates into CASSAGTGRETQYF.

J is TRBJ2-2 and V is TRBV19; maybe TRBD1 (5 bases). V was pared by 1 base and J by 2 bases, with 8 bases between. The CDR3 is 15 residues long. Germline V gene data show CDR1 as LNHDA and CDR2 as SQIVND (reference sequence). In DNA form, the CDR3 reads TGTGCCAGTAGTATAGGAACAGGTAACACCGGGGAGCTGTTTTTT. As protein: CASSIGTGNTGELFF.

The rearrangement links TRBV2 to TRBJ2-7; no clear D gene. Per germline, CDR1 SNHLY and CDR2 FYNNEI. V dropped 5 bases and J dropped 0 bases, with 11 bases sitting between them. This CDR3 region has 14 residues. CDR3 residues: CASSFPYPSYEQYF. The CDR3 DNA reads TGTGCCAGCAGTTTTCCCTACCCCTCCTACGAGCAGTACTTC.

This chain connects TRBV7-9 to TRBJ2-7; D unresolved. V shed 2 bases and J shed 1 base, with 9 bases lying between them. From germline, CDR1 is SEHNR and CDR2 FQNEAQ (reference sequence). The CDR3 length is 14 residues. DNA for the CDR3: TGTGCCAGCAGCTTAAGCCCGCAATCCTACGAGCAGTACTTC. Protein: CASSLSPQSYEQYF.

This chain connects TRBV24-1 to TRBJ2-7; D may be TRBD1 or TRBD2 (5 bases each). This CDR3 is built from 14 residues. Germline V CDR1 and CDR2: KGHDR, SFDVKD. V lost 2 bases to trimming and J lost 5 bases, with 12 bases between them. Here the CDR3 reads CATSDSGLSDEQYF. The DNA for the CDR3 is TGTGCCACCAGTGATTCAGGGCTTAGCGACGAGCAGTACTTC.

The J gene is TRBJ2-5, the V gene TRBV29-1; D gene ambiguous. Germline V gene lookup returns CDR1 SQVTM and CDR2 ANQGSEA. The CDR3 runs 12 residues. V was trimmed by 3 bases and J by 10 bases, leaving 15 bases between them. The CDR3 sequence: CSVEKTQLGQYF. The CDR3 nucleotides read TGCAGCGTTGAGAAAACCCAGCTGGGCCAGTACTTC. Together with reference TRBV29-1 and TRBJ2-5, the CDR3 gives the full variable domain: SAVISQKPSRDICQRGTSLTIQCQVDSQVTMMFWYRQQPGQSLTLIATANQGSEATYESGFVIDKFPISRPNLTFSTLTVSNMSPEDSSIYLCSVEKTQLGQYFGPGTRLLVL.

V and J are TRBV7-2 and TRBJ2-7; D is possibly TRBD2 (5 bases). Trimming pared 2 bases from V and 2 bases from J, leaving 7 bases between. The germline CDR1 and CDR2 sequences are SGHTA and FQGNSA. This CDR3 comprises 13 residues. The CDR3 nucleotides read TGTGCCAGCAGCTTACAGAGGGCCTACGAGCAGTACTTC. Its protein product is CASSLQRAYEQYF.

The chain is built from TRBV29-1 and TRBJ1-2; weak D call: TRBD1 (5 bases). The V gene lost 6 bases and the J gene lost 7 bases, with 12 bases spanning the gap. From germline, CDR1 is SQVTM and CDR2 ANQGSEA. This CDR3 is built from 11 residues. The CDR3 protein is CSVLAGAGYTF. CDR3 bases: TGCAGCGTCTTAGCTGGGGCTGGCTACACCTTC.

This chain joins TRBV10-1 and TRBJ1-1; D is ambiguous. CDR1 is WNHNN, CDR2 SYGVQD, per germline (reference sequence). This CDR3 contains 13 residues. With 0 bases removed from V and 4 bases from J, the gap between germline ends came to 6 bases. The CDR3 region has the DNA TGCGCCAGCAGTGAGTCATGGGGCACTGAAGCTTTCTTT. Protein product: CASSESWGTEAFF.